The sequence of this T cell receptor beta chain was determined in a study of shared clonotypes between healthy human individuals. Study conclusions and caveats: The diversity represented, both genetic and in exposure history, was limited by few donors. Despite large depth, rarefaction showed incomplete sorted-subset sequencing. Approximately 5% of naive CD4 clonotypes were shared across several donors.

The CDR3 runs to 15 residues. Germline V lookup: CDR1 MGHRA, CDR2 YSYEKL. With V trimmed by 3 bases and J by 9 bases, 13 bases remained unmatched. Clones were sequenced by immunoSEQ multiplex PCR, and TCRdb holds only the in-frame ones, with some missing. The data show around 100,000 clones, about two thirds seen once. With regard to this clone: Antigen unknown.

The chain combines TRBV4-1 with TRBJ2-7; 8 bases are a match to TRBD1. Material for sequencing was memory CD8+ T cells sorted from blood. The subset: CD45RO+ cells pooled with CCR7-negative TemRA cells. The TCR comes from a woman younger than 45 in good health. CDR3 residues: CASSQGLGQVVPQYF. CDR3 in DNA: TGCGCCAGCAGCCAGGGGTTGGGACAGGTCGTCCCGCAGTACTTC.